The rows below give T cell receptor beta chains drawn from one sample of a study of identical twins. A single record per CDR3 protein comes from TCRdb applying MiXCR to the 5' RACE reads. In the table there are 600,000 to 850,000 distinct CDR3 sequences, about 18% of which are singletons. These same data were also listed under a study on T cells expressing NK-cell markers.

The specimen sequenced was PBMCs. These receptors came from a woman in her late teens or twenties in good health. CDR3s include the opening cysteine and the closing phenylalanine or tryptophan.

j_gene,v_gene,CDR3aa
TRBJ1-1,TRBV12-3/TRBV12-4,CASSRDNQNTEAFF
TRBJ2-7,TRBV20-1,CSAPLLESYEQYF
TRBJ2-6,TRBV6-2/TRBV6-3,CASSYPPVPLRWSSGANVLTF
TRBJ1-4,TRBV12-3/TRBV12-4,CASSLQFLNEKLFF
TRBJ2-5,TRBV6-5,CASSNHRVPQETQYF
TRBJ2-1,TRBV20-1,CSARETGSGNEQFF
TRBJ1-6,TRBV4-3,CASSQVGQGSPLHF
TRBJ2-7,TRBV10-3,CAIGGHGGSYEQYF
TRBJ2-3,TRBV7-2,CASHGTISDTQYF
TRBJ2-3,TRBV6-5,CASSYSKVGVADTQYF
TRBJ1-1,TRBV29-1,CSVARDRGMNTEAFF
TRBJ1-1,TRBV12-3/TRBV12-4,CASSRGALNTEAFF
TRBJ1-4,TRBV7-8,CASSRQPISNEKLFF
TRBJ2-3,TRBV18,CASSPRRPGTSTLTDTQYF
TRBJ2-5,TRBV11-2,CASSLGGAETQYF